A single sample is the source of the 5 T cell receptor beta chains below, sequenced in a study of tumor-infiltrating lymphocytes in localized non-small cell lung cancer. Generated by immunoSEQ multiplex PCR, the TCRdb table keeps only in-frame clones and is missing some. This sample carries about 15,000 clones, roughly 82% of them seen once, and the ten largest clones take under 25%. The sample taken for sequencing was lung tumor tissue. The receptors originated from a human donor with non-small cell lung cancer.

For the CDR3, the DNA is TGTGCCAGCAGCGTAGTGAGCACAGATACGCAGTATTTT. It specifies CASSVVSTDTQYF. The chain recombines TRBV9 with TRBJ2-3, with D uncertain. The CDR3 loop spans 13 amino acids. Germline assignment: CDR1 SGDLS and CDR2 YYNGEE. Trimming left V 0 bases short and J 0 bases short, with 2 bases between.

This sequence joins TRBV5-1 and TRBJ2-2, with 8 bases aligning to TRBD2. The V gene end was trimmed by 0 bases and the J gene end by 4 bases; junction bases not matched to a gene: 5. The length of the CDR3 is 16 residues. CDR1 is SGHRS and CDR2 is YFSETQ in the germline V gene. This chain's CDR3 is CASSLEGGGPTGELFF. The CDR3 DNA follows: TGCGCCAGCAGCTTGGAGGGCGGGGGGCCCACCGGGGAGCTGTTTTTT.

The chain is built from TRBV7-9 and TRBJ2-7; 7 bases map to TRBD1. J lost 2 bases, V lost 4 bases, and 17 bases had no gene match. The germline V gene has CDR1 SEHNR and CDR2 FQNEAQ (reference sequence). The CDR3 contains 18 residues. The CDR3 DNA reads as TGTGCCAGCAGCTCCCTGGGGACAGCCTCGGGGTCCGCCTACGAGCAGTACTTC. It is translated as CASSSLGTASGSAYEQYF.

The chain has TRBV5-1 and TRBJ2-7, with D possibly matching TRBD1 (6 bases). Deletions cut 0 bases from V and 2 bases from J, with 9 bases between. The CDR3 runs to 14 residues. CDR1 is SGHRS and CDR2 is YFSETQ in the germline V gene. The CDR3 nucleotides read TGCGCCAGCAGCTTGGTTCAGGGGACCTACGAGCAGTACTTC. Translation: CASSLVQGTYEQYF.

The chain recombines TRBV5-4 with TRBJ1-1; 9 nucleotides match TRBD1. J lost 6 bases, V lost 1 base, and 1 base had no gene match. Per the germline V gene, CDR1 is SGHNT and CDR2 is YYREEE (reference sequence). The CDR3 is 13 residues long. Written as DNA, the CDR3 is TGTGCCAGCAGCTTGAACAGGGGGCCTGAAGCTTTCTTT. This translates into CASSLNRGPEAFF.